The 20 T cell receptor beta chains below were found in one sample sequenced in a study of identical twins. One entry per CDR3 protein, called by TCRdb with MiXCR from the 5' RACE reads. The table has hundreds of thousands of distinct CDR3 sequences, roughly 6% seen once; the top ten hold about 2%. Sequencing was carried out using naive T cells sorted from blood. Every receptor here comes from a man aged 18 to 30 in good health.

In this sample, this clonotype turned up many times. The CDR3 loop is CSVEEGGTNEKLFF. The CDR3 DNA is TGCAGCGTTGAAGAAGGGGGGACTAATGAAAAACTGTTTTTT. The V gene is TRBV29-1, the J gene TRBJ1-4; tentatively, D is TRBD1 (6 bases). Germline-derived CDR1 and CDR2 are SQVTM and ANQGSEA. The CDR3 covers 14 residues. Trimming took off 0 bases at V and 2 bases at J, with 7 bases between the two ends.

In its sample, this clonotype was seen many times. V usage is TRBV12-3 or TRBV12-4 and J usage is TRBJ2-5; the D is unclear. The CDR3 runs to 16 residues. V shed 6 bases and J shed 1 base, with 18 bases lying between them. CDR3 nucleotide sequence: TGTGCCAGCAGGGCCCTCCTCTCGGCACTCCAAGAGACCCAGTACTTC. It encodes CASRALLSALQETQYF.

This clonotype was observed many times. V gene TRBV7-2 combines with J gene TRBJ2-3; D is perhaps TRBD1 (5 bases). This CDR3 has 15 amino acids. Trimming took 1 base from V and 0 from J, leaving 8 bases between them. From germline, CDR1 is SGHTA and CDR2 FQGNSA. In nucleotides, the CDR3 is TGTGCCAGCAGCTTAGGCAGGGCCAGCACAGATACGCAGTATTTT. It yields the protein CASSLGRASTDTQYF. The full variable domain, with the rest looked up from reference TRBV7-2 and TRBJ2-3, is GAGVSQSPSNKVTEKGKDVELRCDPISGHTALYWYRQSLGQGLEFLIYFQGNSAPDKSGLPSDRFSAERTGGSVSTLTIQRTQQEDSAVYLCASSLGRASTDTQYFGPGTRLTVL.

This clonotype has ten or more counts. The CDR3 DNA follows: TGTGCCAGCAGCAAGATAGCGGGAGCCTACGAGCAGTACGTC. It specifies CASSKIAGAYEQYV. The rearrangement uses TRBV11-2 and TRBJ2-7; TRBD2 agrees at 9 bases. The junction had 4 bases not matched to a gene; V was cut back by 5 bases and J by 2 bases. CDR3 size: 14 residues. The V gene's germline CDR1 is SGHAT and CDR2 FQNNGV.

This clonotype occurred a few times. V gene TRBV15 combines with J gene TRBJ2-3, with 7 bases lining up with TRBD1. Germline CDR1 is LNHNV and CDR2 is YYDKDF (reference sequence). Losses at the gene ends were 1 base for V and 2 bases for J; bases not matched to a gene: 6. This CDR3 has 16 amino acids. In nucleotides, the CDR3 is TGTGCCACCAGCAGAGCCAGGACAGGAAACACAGATACGCAGTATTTT. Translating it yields CATSRARTGNTDTQYF.

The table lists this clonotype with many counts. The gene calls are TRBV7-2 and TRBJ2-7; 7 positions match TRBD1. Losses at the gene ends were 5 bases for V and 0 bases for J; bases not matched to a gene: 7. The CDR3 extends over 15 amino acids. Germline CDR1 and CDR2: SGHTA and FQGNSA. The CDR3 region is CASSTDRAPSYEQYF. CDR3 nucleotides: TGTGCCAGCAGCACCGACAGGGCGCCCTCCTACGAGCAGTACTTC.

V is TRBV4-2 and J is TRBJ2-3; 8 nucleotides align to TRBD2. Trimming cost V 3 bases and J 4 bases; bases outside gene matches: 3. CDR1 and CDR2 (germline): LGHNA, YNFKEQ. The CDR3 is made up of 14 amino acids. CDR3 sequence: CASSQTSDSDTQYF. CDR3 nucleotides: TGTGCCAGCAGCCAGACTAGCGACTCAGATACGCAGTATTTT.

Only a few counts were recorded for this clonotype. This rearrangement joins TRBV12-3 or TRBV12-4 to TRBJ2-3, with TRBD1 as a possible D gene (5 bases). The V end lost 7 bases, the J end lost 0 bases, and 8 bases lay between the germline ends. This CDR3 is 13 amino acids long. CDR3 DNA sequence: TGTGCCAGCAAAGGGGTTAGCACAGATACGCAGTATTTT. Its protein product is CASKGVSTDTQYF.

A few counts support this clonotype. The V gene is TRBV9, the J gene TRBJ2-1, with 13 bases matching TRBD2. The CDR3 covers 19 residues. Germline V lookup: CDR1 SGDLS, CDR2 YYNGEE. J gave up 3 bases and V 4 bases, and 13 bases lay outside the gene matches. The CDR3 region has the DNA TGTGCCAGCAGCTTAACAGGACTAGCGGGAGATTCTTACTACAATGAGCAGTTCTTC. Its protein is CASSLTGLAGDSYYNEQFF.

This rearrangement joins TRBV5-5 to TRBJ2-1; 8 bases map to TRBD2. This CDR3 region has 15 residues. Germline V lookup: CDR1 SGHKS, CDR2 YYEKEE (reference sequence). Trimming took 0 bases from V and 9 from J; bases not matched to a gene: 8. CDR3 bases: TGTGCCAGCAGCTTGGTAGCGGGACTAGGGGGTGAGCAGTTCTTC. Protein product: CASSLVAGLGGEQFF.

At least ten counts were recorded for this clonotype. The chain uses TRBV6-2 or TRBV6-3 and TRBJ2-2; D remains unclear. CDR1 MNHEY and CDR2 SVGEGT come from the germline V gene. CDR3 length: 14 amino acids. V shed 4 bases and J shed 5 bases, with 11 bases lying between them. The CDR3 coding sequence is TGTGCCAGCAGTTCTGAGCGACCTACCGGGGAGCTGTTTTTT. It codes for CASSSERPTGELFF.

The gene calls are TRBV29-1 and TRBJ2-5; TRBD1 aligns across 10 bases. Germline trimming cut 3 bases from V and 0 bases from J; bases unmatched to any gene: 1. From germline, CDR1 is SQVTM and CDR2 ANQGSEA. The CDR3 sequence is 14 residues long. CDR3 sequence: CSVDGTGDQETQYF. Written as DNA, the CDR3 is TGCAGCGTTGATGGGACAGGGGACCAAGAGACCCAGTACTTC.

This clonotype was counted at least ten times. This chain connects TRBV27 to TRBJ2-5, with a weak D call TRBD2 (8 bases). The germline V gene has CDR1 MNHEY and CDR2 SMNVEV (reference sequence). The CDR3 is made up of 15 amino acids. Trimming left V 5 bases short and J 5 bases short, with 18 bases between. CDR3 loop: CASSDGTASGETQYF. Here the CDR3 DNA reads TGTGCCAGCAGTGACGGGACAGCTAGCGGGGAGACCCAGTACTTC.

The CDR3: CAISDTGSFGTDTQYF. The CDR3, as DNA: TGTGCCATCAGTGACACAGGGTCCTTTGGAACAGATACGCAGTATTTT. The rearrangement links TRBV10-3 to TRBJ2-3; D is perhaps TRBD1 (6 bases). The CDR3 covers 16 residues. V was trimmed by 3 bases and J by 3 bases, leaving 16 bases between them. The germline V gene has CDR1 ENHRY and CDR2 SYGVKD.

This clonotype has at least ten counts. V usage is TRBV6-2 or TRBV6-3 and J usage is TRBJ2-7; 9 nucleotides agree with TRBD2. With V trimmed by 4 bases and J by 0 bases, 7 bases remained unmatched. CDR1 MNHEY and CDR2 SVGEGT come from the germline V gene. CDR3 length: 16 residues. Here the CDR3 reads CASSSLSGSASYEQYV. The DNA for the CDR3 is TGTGCCAGCAGTTCCCTTAGCGGGAGCGCCTCCTACGAGCAGTACGTC.

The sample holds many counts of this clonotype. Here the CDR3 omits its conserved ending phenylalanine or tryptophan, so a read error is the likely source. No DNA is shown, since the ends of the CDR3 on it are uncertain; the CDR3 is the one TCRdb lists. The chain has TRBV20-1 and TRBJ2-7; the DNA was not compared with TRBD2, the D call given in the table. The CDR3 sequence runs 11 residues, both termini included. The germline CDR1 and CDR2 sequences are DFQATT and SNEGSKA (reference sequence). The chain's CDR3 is CSAGGLAALKT.

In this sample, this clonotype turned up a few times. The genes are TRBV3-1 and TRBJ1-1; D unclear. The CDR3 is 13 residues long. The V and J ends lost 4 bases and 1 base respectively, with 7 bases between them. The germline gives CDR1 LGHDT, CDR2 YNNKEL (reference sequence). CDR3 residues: CASSPMQNTEAFF. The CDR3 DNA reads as TGTGCCAGCAGCCCCATGCAGAACACTGAAGCTTTCTTT.

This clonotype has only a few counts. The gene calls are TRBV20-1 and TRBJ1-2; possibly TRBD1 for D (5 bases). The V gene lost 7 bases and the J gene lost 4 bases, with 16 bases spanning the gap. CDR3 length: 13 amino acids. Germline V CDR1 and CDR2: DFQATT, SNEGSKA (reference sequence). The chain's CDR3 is CSDSGDSGYGYTF. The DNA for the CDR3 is TGCAGTGACTCCGGGGACTCCGGCTATGGCTACACCTTC.

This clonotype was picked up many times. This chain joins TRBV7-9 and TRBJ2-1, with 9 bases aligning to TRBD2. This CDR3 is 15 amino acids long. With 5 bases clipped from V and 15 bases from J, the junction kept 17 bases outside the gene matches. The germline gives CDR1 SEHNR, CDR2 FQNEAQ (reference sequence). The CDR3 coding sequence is TGTGCCAGCAGCGCCCGGGCGGGAGCGGGAGGTTCTCGGTTCTTC. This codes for CASSARAGAGGSRFF.

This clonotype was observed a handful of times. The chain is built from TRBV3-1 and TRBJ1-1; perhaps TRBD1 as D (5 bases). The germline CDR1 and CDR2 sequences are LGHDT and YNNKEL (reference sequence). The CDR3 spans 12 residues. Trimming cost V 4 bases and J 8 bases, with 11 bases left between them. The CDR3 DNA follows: TGTGCCAGCAGCCGCGCGGGGGTAGAAGCTTTCTTT. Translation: CASSRAGVEAFF. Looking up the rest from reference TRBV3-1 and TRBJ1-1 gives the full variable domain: DTAVSQTPKYLVTQMGNDKSIKCEQNLGHDTMYWYKQDSKKFLKIMFSYNNKELIINETVPNRFSPKSPDKAHLNLHINSLELGDSAVYFCASSRAGVEAFFGQGTRLTVV.